The rows below give T cell receptor beta chains drawn from one sample of a study of T cells in tuberculosis. Clones were read by immunoSEQ multiplex PCR, and TCRdb kept only the in-frame ones, dropping some. The sample shows 70,000 to 95,000 clones, approximately 91% of them seen only once. Sequencing was performed on CD1b-GMM tetramer-negative cells sorted from PBMCs. Receptors originate from an adult woman with latent tuberculosis. Both conserved end residues are part of each CDR3. Fields, in order: clone size, J gene, D gene, V gene, CDR3 DNA, CDR3 protein. A D gene is named only where the DNA matches it firmly. Clone size is stated in some rows and not others, as once, few, many or a class when expanded.

clone_size: -; j_call: TRBJ1-1; d_call: -; v_call: TRBV7-9; cdr3_nt: TGTGCCAGCAGCTCTTCGACCCGACAGGATAGGGCTGAAGCTTTCTTT; cdr3_aa: CASSSSTRQDRAEAFF
clone_size: -; j_call: TRBJ1-2; d_call: TRBD1; v_call: TRBV7-9; cdr3_nt: TGTGCCAGCAGCTCGCTCAAGACAGGGTCTGACTATGGCTACACCTTC; cdr3_aa: CASSSLKTGSDYGYTF
clone_size: -; j_call: TRBJ1-4; d_call: -; v_call: TRBV30; cdr3_nt: TGTGCCTGGAGTAAGGGGACTAATGAAAAACTGTTTTTT; cdr3_aa: CAWSKGTNEKLFF
clone_size: -; j_call: TRBJ2-4; d_call: TRBD1; v_call: TRBV7-6; cdr3_nt: TGTGCCAGCAGCCACCGACAGGGTTTAGCCAAAAACATTCAGTACTTC; cdr3_aa: CASSHRQGLAKNIQYF
clone_size: -; j_call: TRBJ2-5; d_call: TRBD2; v_call: TRBV13; cdr3_nt: TGTGCCAGCAGCTGGACTAGCGCTCAAGAGACCCAGTACTTC; cdr3_aa: CASSWTSAQETQYF
clone_size: -; j_call: TRBJ1-1; d_call: -; v_call: TRBV5-4; cdr3_nt: TGTGCCAGCAGCTCTGAGTTCGCAGCGGTGGGCACTGAAGCTTTCTTT; cdr3_aa: CASSSEFAAVGTEAFF
clone_size: -; j_call: TRBJ1-6; d_call: TRBD1; v_call: TRBV6-1; cdr3_nt: TGTGCCAGCAGTGAAGATCGCAGGGGGAGCTCACCCCTCCACTTT; cdr3_aa: CASSEDRRGSSPLHF
clone_size: -; j_call: TRBJ1-5; d_call: -; v_call: TRBV19; cdr3_nt: TGTGCCAGTACCGGGGTAGGAGTATTCCAGCATTTT; cdr3_aa: CASTGVGVFQHF
clone_size: -; j_call: TRBJ2-7; d_call: TRBD1; v_call: TRBV5-6; cdr3_nt: TGTGCCAGCAGTTACAGGGGCTCCTACGAGCAGTACTTC; cdr3_aa: CASSYRGSYEQYF
clone_size: -; j_call: TRBJ2-3; d_call: TRBD2; v_call: TRBV6-6; cdr3_nt: TGTGCCAGCAGTTATTCCGGGGGGGCTGGTACGCAGTATTTT; cdr3_aa: CASSYSGGAGTQYF
clone_size: -; j_call: TRBJ2-3; d_call: TRBD1; v_call: TRBV11-3; cdr3_nt: TGTGCCAGCAGCGCCGGGACAGGTATAGATACGCAGTATTTT; cdr3_aa: CASSAGTGIDTQYF
clone_size: -; j_call: TRBJ2-3; d_call: -; v_call: TRBV11-1; cdr3_nt: TGTGCCAGCAGCTTAGGGTGGACCGCGGGTTCGACAGATACGCAGTATTTT; cdr3_aa: CASSLGWTAGSTDTQYF
clone_size: -; j_call: TRBJ2-5; d_call: TRBD1; v_call: TRBV4-1; cdr3_nt: TGCGCCAGCAGCCAAAAACAGGGGCCAACTCAAGAGACCCAGTACTTC; cdr3_aa: CASSQKQGPTQETQYF
clone_size: few; j_call: TRBJ1-3; d_call: -; v_call: TRBV21-1; cdr3_nt: TGTGCCAGCAGCGAACGCAGGACAGGGAATGGAAACACCATATATTTT; cdr3_aa: CASSERRTGNGNTIYF
clone_size: -; j_call: TRBJ1-2; d_call: -; v_call: TRBV5-1; cdr3_nt: TGCGCCAGCAGCTTGGGCGGGGCCTCTACGAACTATGGCTACACCTTC; cdr3_aa: CASSLGGASTNYGYTF
clone_size: -; j_call: TRBJ2-3; d_call: TRBD1; v_call: TRBV10-3; cdr3_nt: TGTGCCATCAGGACAGACAGGGGGGGGACAGATACGCAGTATTTT; cdr3_aa: CAIRTDRGGTDTQYF
clone_size: -; j_call: TRBJ1-2; d_call: -; v_call: TRBV6-6; cdr3_nt: TGTGCCAGCAGCGAACTGATGAACTATGGCTACACCTTC; cdr3_aa: CASSELMNYGYTF
clone_size: -; j_call: TRBJ1-1; d_call: -; v_call: TRBV7-6; cdr3_nt: TGTGCCAGCAGCTTAGGCGCGGGATCGGTGAATGCTTTCTTT; cdr3_aa: CASSLGAGSVNAFF
clone_size: -; j_call: TRBJ1-2; d_call: TRBD1; v_call: TRBV27; cdr3_nt: TGTGCCAGCACCCCGGGACAGGGACCCTATGGCTACACCTTC; cdr3_aa: CASTPGQGPYGYTF
clone_size: once; j_call: TRBJ2-1; d_call: TRBD2; v_call: TRBV30; cdr3_nt: TGTGCCTGGTCGTCTAGCGGGGGGTACAATGAGCAGTTCTTC; cdr3_aa: CAWSSSGGYNEQFF
clone_size: -; j_call: TRBJ2-7; d_call: -; v_call: TRBV6-1; cdr3_nt: TGTGCCAGCAGTGAAACTACAGGGGGGGCCGAGCAGTACTTC; cdr3_aa: CASSETTGGAEQYF
clone_size: once; j_call: TRBJ2-1; d_call: TRBD2; v_call: TRBV5-4; cdr3_nt: TGTGCCAGCAGCTCGGACCTACTAGCGGGGGAGAACAATGAGCAGTTCTTC; cdr3_aa: CASSSDLLAGENNEQFF
clone_size: -; j_call: TRBJ1-2; d_call: TRBD1; v_call: TRBV6-5; cdr3_nt: TGTGCCAGCAGACTCGACCGGACAGGGACCTATGGCTACACCTTC; cdr3_aa: CASRLDRTGTYGYTF
clone_size: -; j_call: TRBJ2-7; d_call: -; v_call: TRBV13; cdr3_nt: TGTGCCAGCAGCCCACCGACAGGGACTTACGAGCAGTACTTC; cdr3_aa: CASSPPTGTYEQYF
clone_size: -; j_call: TRBJ1-1; d_call: -; v_call: TRBV2; cdr3_nt: TGTGCCAGCAGTGGCTCAGGGTTCCAAACTTTCTTT; cdr3_aa: CASSGSGFQTFF
clone_size: -; j_call: TRBJ1-2; d_call: -; v_call: TRBV6-1; cdr3_nt: TGTGCCAGCAGTAAAGCACAGGACGCAAACTATGGCTACACCTTC; cdr3_aa: CASSKAQDANYGYTF
clone_size: -; j_call: TRBJ1-2; d_call: TRBD1; v_call: TRBV11-2; cdr3_nt: TGTGCCAGCAGCCACGGACAGGGCGGCTATGGCTACACCTTC; cdr3_aa: CASSHGQGGYGYTF
clone_size: once; j_call: TRBJ2-7; d_call: TRBD1; v_call: TRBV20-1; cdr3_nt: TGCAGTGCCACCCCCGGGACAGGGTATTACTTC; cdr3_aa: CSATPGTGYYF
clone_size: -; j_call: TRBJ2-5; d_call: TRBD1; v_call: TRBV11-2; cdr3_nt: TGTGCCAGCAGCCGACCCGGGACAGGGTTGGAGACCCAGTACTTC; cdr3_aa: CASSRPGTGLETQYF
clone_size: -; j_call: TRBJ1-4; d_call: TRBD1; v_call: TRBV6-1; cdr3_nt: TGTGCCAGCAGTCCCACAGGGGGGTGGGAAAAACTGTTTTTT; cdr3_aa: CASSPTGGWEKLFF
clone_size: -; j_call: TRBJ2-3; d_call: TRBD1; v_call: TRBV5-1; cdr3_nt: TGCGCCAGCAGGGGGGACAGGGGGCTCACAGATACGCAGTATTTT; cdr3_aa: CASRGDRGLTDTQYF
clone_size: -; j_call: TRBJ1-2; d_call: -; v_call: TRBV6-5; cdr3_nt: TGTGCCAGCAGTGTTGCCAGGGTCCAGGGCTATGGCTACACCTTC; cdr3_aa: CASSVARVQGYGYTF
clone_size: -; j_call: TRBJ1-2; d_call: -; v_call: TRBV6-5; cdr3_nt: TGTGCCAGCACCACGCTCTCTATTCCTAACTATGGCTACACCTTC; cdr3_aa: CASTTLSIPNYGYTF
clone_size: -; j_call: TRBJ1-4; d_call: -; v_call: TRBV27; cdr3_nt: TGTGCCAGCGGTTTGGCCGGGGCAACTAATGAAAAACTGTTTTTT; cdr3_aa: CASGLAGATNEKLFF
clone_size: once; j_call: TRBJ1-2; d_call: -; v_call: TRBV5-3; cdr3_nt: TGTGCCAGAAGCTTGCCGAGACCCGACAGGTGGAGAACACTTTTGGGGGGCTACACCTTC; cdr3_aa: CARSLPRPDRWRTLLGGYTF
clone_size: once; j_call: TRBJ2-1; d_call: TRBD2; v_call: TRBV9; cdr3_nt: TGTGCCAGCAGCGGTAGCGGGGGGGCCTACAATGAGCAGTTCTTC; cdr3_aa: CASSGSGGAYNEQFF
clone_size: -; j_call: TRBJ2-2; d_call: -; v_call: TRBV19; cdr3_nt: TGTGCCAGTAGTAGGGGACAGAACACCGGGGAGCTGTTTTTT; cdr3_aa: CASSRGQNTGELFF
clone_size: -; j_call: TRBJ2-3; d_call: -; v_call: TRBV7-6; cdr3_nt: TGTGCCAGCAGCCTAGACAGGACCCAGAAGCAGTATTTT; cdr3_aa: CASSLDRTQKQYF
clone_size: -; j_call: TRBJ2-1; d_call: TRBD2; v_call: TRBV5-1; cdr3_nt: TGCGCCAGCAGCGGAACCGGGACTAGCGGGGGGAGGGGCAATGAGCAGTTCTTC; cdr3_aa: CASSGTGTSGGRGNEQFF
clone_size: -; j_call: TRBJ2-7; d_call: TRBD1; v_call: TRBV5-5; cdr3_nt: TGTGCCAGCAGCTTGGAGGGGGCGAGCGAGCAGTACTTC; cdr3_aa: CASSLEGASEQYF
clone_size: -; j_call: TRBJ2-3; d_call: -; v_call: TRBV19; cdr3_nt: TGTGCCAGTAGTATCTTGGCGGCAGATACGCAGTATTTT; cdr3_aa: CASSILAADTQYF
clone_size: -; j_call: TRBJ1-2; d_call: -; v_call: TRBV5-1; cdr3_nt: TGCGCCAGCAGCTCCCCGGGAGATAACTATGGCTACACCTTC; cdr3_aa: CASSSPGDNYGYTF
clone_size: -; j_call: TRBJ2-2; d_call: -; v_call: TRBV10-2; cdr3_nt: TGCGCCAGCAGTGAAAGGGCGGGGAACACCGGGGAGCTGTTTTTT; cdr3_aa: CASSERAGNTGELFF
clone_size: -; j_call: TRBJ2-7; d_call: -; v_call: TRBV7-6; cdr3_nt: TGTGCCAGCAGCTCGGACTCCTCCTACGAGCAGTACTTC; cdr3_aa: CASSSDSSYEQYF
clone_size: -; j_call: TRBJ2-3; d_call: -; v_call: TRBV2; cdr3_nt: TGTGCCAGCAGTGGCCAAAGTACTAGCACAGATACGCAGTATTTT; cdr3_aa: CASSGQSTSTDTQYF
clone_size: -; j_call: TRBJ2-5; d_call: TRBD1; v_call: TRBV6-5; cdr3_nt: TGTGCCAGCAGGCGGGACAGGGCGTCCCAAGAGACCCAGTACTTC; cdr3_aa: CASRRDRASQETQYF
clone_size: -; j_call: TRBJ2-2; d_call: -; v_call: TRBV7-8; cdr3_nt: TGTGCCAGCAGCTTGTGGCGGGGCTTCGAGAACACCGGGGAGCTGTTTTTT; cdr3_aa: CASSLWRGFENTGELFF
clone_size: -; j_call: TRBJ2-5; d_call: TRBD1; v_call: TRBV15; cdr3_nt: TGTGCCACCAGCACCAACAGGGGGCCTCAAGAGACCCAGTACTTC; cdr3_aa: CATSTNRGPQETQYF
clone_size: -; j_call: TRBJ1-1; d_call: -; v_call: TRBV9; cdr3_nt: TGTGCCAGCAGCGGCAAGAGCGGGTACACTGAAGCTTTCTTT; cdr3_aa: CASSGKSGYTEAFF
clone_size: -; j_call: TRBJ1-1; d_call: -; v_call: TRBV2; cdr3_nt: TGTGCCAGCAGCTACCCGGGGGTTATGAACACTGAAGCTTTCTTT; cdr3_aa: CASSYPGVMNTEAFF
clone_size: -; j_call: TRBJ2-7; d_call: TRBD1; v_call: TRBV7-2; cdr3_nt: TGTGCCAGCAGCCGGTGGGACAGCGCGAGACAAGAGCAGTACTTC; cdr3_aa: CASSRWDSARQEQYF
clone_size: -; j_call: TRBJ2-7; d_call: TRBD2; v_call: TRBV5-4; cdr3_nt: TGTGCCAGCAGCTGGGGGGGAAGCTACGAGCAGTACTTC; cdr3_aa: CASSWGGSYEQYF
clone_size: -; j_call: TRBJ1-6; d_call: -; v_call: TRBV27; cdr3_nt: TGTGCCAGCAGTTTATACGGGGTCCGGACCTATAATTCACCCCTCCACTTT; cdr3_aa: CASSLYGVRTYNSPLHF
clone_size: -; j_call: TRBJ2-3; d_call: TRBD2; v_call: TRBV10-1; cdr3_nt: TGCGCCAGCAGTGAGTGGCGGGGGAGCACAGATACGCAGTATTTT; cdr3_aa: CASSEWRGSTDTQYF
clone_size: once; j_call: TRBJ2-7; d_call: TRBD1; v_call: TRBV2; cdr3_nt: TGTGCCAGCAGTGAGTGGGGGACAGAATTGTACGAGCAGTACTTC; cdr3_aa: CASSEWGTELYEQYF